The following is a T cell receptor (beta chain) sequence with its context. Its antigen target is currently unknown. Per-base qualities were not stored, and no clone one base away is much larger. These data are taken from a study of cytomegalovirus exposure and HLA in healthy donors listed by TCRdb under 2017. For context, the study as a whole: A later analysis indicated that the roughly 130 validation repertoires were generated on the platform also employed for the 700 or so repertoires of the first cohort. To predict cytomegalovirus infection status, the study brought together high-throughput TCR immunosequencing, statistical association of individual TCRs with disease status, and machine learning. Besides the first cohort of 550 to 750 subjects, a separate validation cohort made up of 120 different subjects was used. The study aimed to test whether signatures of past pathogen exposure could be identified by cataloging public T cell receptors.

Donors formed part of the validation cohort, which comprised approximately 130 subjects and was distinct from the first cohort of several hundred subjects. The method behind the library was the immunoSEQ multiplex PCR assay. The authors processed their data as follows. A statistical classification framework was built to diagnose cytomegalovirus status from the catalog of TCR beta chain sequences. TCRdb limited this immuneACCESS table to in-frame rearrangements with V and J called. A share of clones is missing; checked studies link under half to unresolved V genes, and the rest is unexplained. V and J calls and clone size are those listed in that table; D and trimming were worked out from the DNA. The sample table contains under 300,000 clones; only one count was recorded for around 87% of them. Jointly, the top ten make up approximately 0.34% of the sample. Overall results and qualifications from the work: In vitro tests confirmed that three of the cytomegalovirus-associated TCR beta chains recognize cytomegalovirus antigens. The study listed over 150 TCR beta chains as associated with cytomegalovirus. Most TCR sequences were seen in very few donors, while some public TCRs were found in many individuals. Subsequent analysis determined that TCRs grouped into clusters in the first cohort also showed a tendency toward co-occurrence across the 120 or so validation repertoires, and 90% to 95% of cluster scores exceeded 0. According to the authors, the approach could potentially be generalized to other disease states and immunological phenotypes. The classifier was reported to diagnose cytomegalovirus status with high specificity and sensitivity in both the original and validation cohorts. The validation cohort had no HLA typing available for a later analysis, so co-occurrence within that cohort was assessed over all 120 or so repertoires.

The CDR3 measures 15 amino acids from cysteine to phenylalanine. Only CDR3 DNA remains: 45 bases, in frame from the first base. CDR1 and CDR2 are read off the germline V gene as MGHRA and YSYEKL. Relative to germline, V is missing 3 bases and J is missing 6 bases, with 5 bases of the junction outside any gene match. The rearranged chain carries TRBV4-1 and TRBJ2-1; 10 middle bases align to TRBD1. Specimen: PBMCs. This clonotype originated in a woman aged 18-30 years in good health and CMV-seronegative. The CDR3 protein is CASSHGQGGFNEQFF. The sequenced DNA: TGCGCCAGCAGCCACGGACAGGGGGGGTTCAATGAGCAGTTCTTC.